Ten or more counts support the clone carrying this T cell receptor (beta chain). Its antigen remains unidentified. This sample was included in a study of T cells after yellow fever vaccination. Template-switching 5'RACE yielded the TCR cDNA; a universal primer site and UMIs were added in the process. TCRdb reprocessed the 5' RACE reads with MiXCR, giving one entry per CDR3 protein. The profile covers 310,000 or so distinct CDR3 sequences, with around 7% appearing a single time and roughly a sixth taken by the ten largest. This CDR3 contains 14 residues. In germline, CDR1 is SGHTA, CDR2 FQGNSA. V was clipped by 7 bases and J by 3 bases; unmatched bases: 7. Overall study findings and caveats: Contamination by abundant bulk-population clonotypes could be present in FACS-sorted repertoires. Reappearing after the booster were most of the clones from primary vaccination (roughly 95% CD4, approximately 86% CD8).

This receptor was identified in a man aged 18 to 29 who received the YFV17D yellow fever vaccine. The material was PBMCs, obtained about 49 days after the first yellow fever vaccination. The chain joins TRBV7-2 to TRBJ2-3; 7 nucleotides align to TRBD2. The CDR3 protein is CASIRTSSTDTQYF. As DNA, the CDR3 is TGTGCCAGCATCAGGACTAGTTCTACAGATACGCAGTATTTT.